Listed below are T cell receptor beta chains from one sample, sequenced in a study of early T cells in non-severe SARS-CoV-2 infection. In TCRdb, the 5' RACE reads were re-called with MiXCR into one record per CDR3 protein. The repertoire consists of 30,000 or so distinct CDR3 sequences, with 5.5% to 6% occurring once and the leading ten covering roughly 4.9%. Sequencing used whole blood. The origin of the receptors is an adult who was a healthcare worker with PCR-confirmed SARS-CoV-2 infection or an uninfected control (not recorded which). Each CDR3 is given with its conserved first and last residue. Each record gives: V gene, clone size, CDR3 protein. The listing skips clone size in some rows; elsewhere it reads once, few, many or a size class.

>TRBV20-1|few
CSAFGTSGVTDTQYF
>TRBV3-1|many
CASSPGQGLGSNQPQHF
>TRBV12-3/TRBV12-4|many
CASNQGQGNNQPQHF
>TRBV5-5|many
CASSPNTVRGSTEAFF
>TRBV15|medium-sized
CATSPPGAEAFF
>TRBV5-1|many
CASSLGPGQSSYEQYF
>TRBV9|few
CASSVGTALYREQYF
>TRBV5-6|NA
CASITTGTGGNEQFF
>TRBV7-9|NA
CASSFGLETQYF
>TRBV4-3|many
CASRSDIPGSPLHF
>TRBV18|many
CASSGGVRNQPQHF
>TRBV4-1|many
CASSQPSGYQETQYF
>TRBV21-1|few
CASSSLGNEQYF
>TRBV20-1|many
CSAERLAGITDTQYF
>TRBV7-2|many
CASSALLVRYEQFF
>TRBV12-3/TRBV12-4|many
CASSLWGANEKLFF
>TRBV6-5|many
CASTTPLRSGGPQHF
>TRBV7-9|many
CASSTQGPHEQYF
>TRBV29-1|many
CSVSLASNRYEQYF
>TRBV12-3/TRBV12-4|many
CASRLGQLYGYTF
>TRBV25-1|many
CASAMTGSEQFF
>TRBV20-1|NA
CSARVEGTGLIEQYF
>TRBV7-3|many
CASSRQGSGTEAFF
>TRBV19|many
CASSIGGLDQPQHF
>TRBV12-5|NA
CASGNGPPTDTQYF
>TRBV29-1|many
CSVEIAYEQYF
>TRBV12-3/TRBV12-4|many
CASSPRRYNEQFF
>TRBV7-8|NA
CASSQEQPSTDTQYF
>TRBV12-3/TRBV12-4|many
CASSRDSAYEQYF
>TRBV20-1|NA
CSARAGGTKNIQYF
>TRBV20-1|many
CSARSGTGSNEQFF
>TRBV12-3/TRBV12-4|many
CASLGGQGLNYGYTF
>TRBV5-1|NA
CASRFYGTAGYTF
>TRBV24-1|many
CATSVRAGEVTDTQYF
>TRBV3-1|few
CASSQVARKTIYF
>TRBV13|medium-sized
CASSSVRVDEQYF
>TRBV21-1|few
CASSKVRVLAYEQYF
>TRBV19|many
CASIPTGGSNQPQHF
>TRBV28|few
CASSGRLAKNIQYF
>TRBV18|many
CASSRSADDNQPQHF
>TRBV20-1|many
CSARVEGGAYNEQFF
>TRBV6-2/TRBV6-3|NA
CAIGGVSNQPQHF
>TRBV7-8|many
CASSSLGQPNTEAFF
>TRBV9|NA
CASSGLGTGSLYEQYF
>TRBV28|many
CASPTHISDRGHGSTDTQYF
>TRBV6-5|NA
CASSLQGAKNIQYF
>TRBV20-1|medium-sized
CSAPDRWDGNNEQFF
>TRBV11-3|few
CASSSPLEGIKAKNIQYF
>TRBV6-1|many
CASSELRGASTDTQYF
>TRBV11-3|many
CASSLDGGMNTEAFF
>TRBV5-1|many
CASSTRQGFYGYTF
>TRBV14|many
CASSLLLLAGGLNEQFF
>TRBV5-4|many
CASSTEGLFSNEQFF
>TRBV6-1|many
CANLRDGTGELFF
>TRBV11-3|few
CASSLADWRLYF
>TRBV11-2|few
CASSLRSTGELFF
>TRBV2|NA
CATQGTASYEQYF
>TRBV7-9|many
CASSQTARKGHEQFF